This entry concerns a single T cell receptor (beta chain). This sample stems from a study of Ad26.COV2.S vaccination and SARS-CoV-2 variants. Study as a whole: The donor belonged to the COV1001 Ad26.COV2.S trial arm. Into the muscle, Ad26.COV2.S was dosed once or twice, 56 days apart.

Measured with immunoSEQ multiplex PCR; TCRdb has only the in-frame clones, and not every one. The sample records about 350,000 clones, around 88% being singletons. From germline, CDR1 is SGHDN and CDR2 FVKESK. The CDR3 sequence is 14 residues long. Losses at the gene ends were 4 bases for V and 7 bases for J; bases not matched to a gene: 3. Treatment of the sample: about 20 received Ad26.COV2.S at low or high dose, single or two shots; about 5 received placebo; per-sample allocation not given. At day 63 after the first vaccine or placebo injection, samples were drawn. The chain couples TRBV14 to TRBJ1-4; 10 positions agree with TRBD1. This sequence was found in a person aged 18 to 59 who received the Ad26.COV2.S COVID-19 vaccine or a placebo. Material: peripheral blood, obtained in a trial of Ad26.COV2.S vaccine versus placebo. CDR3: CASSPWTGGEKLFF. The CDR3 coding sequence is TGTGCCAGCAGCCCCTGGACAGGGGGTGAAAAACTGTTTTTT.